This TCR beta chain was recorded in a study of T cell responses to AZD1222 COVID-19 vaccine. The germline V gene encodes CDR1 MNHEY and CDR2 SVGAGI. The CDR3 runs 14 residues. Trimming pared 4 bases from V and 5 bases from J, leaving 14 bases between. Comment on this clone: Its matching antigen is unknown.

Profiling relied on immunoSEQ multiplex PCR, and the TCRdb table lists in-frame clones only, not all of them. The repertoire consists of around 130,000 clones, with roughly nine tenths occurring once and the leading ten covering 5% to 6.5%. Whole-study findings and limits: Spike-specific TCR breadth and depth both grew after two AZD1222 doses. Sampling that yielded the repertoires occurred only after the peak T cell response. Among spike-specific TCRs, nearly half reportedly target unmutated variant regions.

The sequence was collected from an adult in good health. The chain joins TRBV6-5 to TRBJ1-1; D call uncertain. Specimen: peripheral blood, collected on day 0 of AZD1222 vaccination. The chain's CDR3 is CASSSDVSGTEAFF. For the CDR3, the DNA is TGTGCCAGCAGTTCCGACGTATCTGGGACTGAAGCTTTCTTT.